This T cell receptor (beta chain) is drawn from a study of cytomegalovirus exposure and HLA in healthy donors (dated 2017 in TCRdb). In the study overall: The roughly 700 repertoires of the first cohort and the roughly 120 validation repertoires were produced on the same platform, according to a later analysis. The aim of the study was to test whether cataloging public T cell receptors could identify signatures of past pathogen exposure. In addition to the first cohort of around 670 subjects, a separate validation cohort of approximately 120 different subjects was used. The study combined high-throughput TCR immunosequencing, statistical association of individual TCRs with disease status, and machine learning to predict cytomegalovirus infection status.

The library was prepared using the immunoSEQ multiplex PCR assay. The source study handled its data this way. To diagnose cytomegalovirus status from the catalog of TCR beta chain sequences, a statistical classification framework was built. Sourced from immuneACCESS, this table was stored by TCRdb with only in-frame sequences that have V and J called. A share of the clones is absent; for the studies checked, an unresolved V gene accounts for under half, and the remainder has no known explanation. The D gene and trimming were derived from the DNA, and the V and J assignments and clone size from that table. Within this sample are about 200,000 clones, with roughly 84% of them counted one time only. The ten largest make up around an eighth of the sample. The full study reports these points: Of the cluster scores, around 95% were above 0 in a later analysis, which found that TCRs clustered in the first cohort also tended to co-occur in the roughly 130 validation repertoires. In vitro tests confirmed that a few of the cytomegalovirus-associated TCR beta chains recognize cytomegalovirus antigens. According to the authors, the approach could potentially be generalized to other disease states and immunological phenotypes. In the study, 150 to 200 TCR beta chains were listed as associated with cytomegalovirus. A later analysis lacked HLA typing for the validation cohort, so it scored co-occurrence in that cohort across all 110 or so repertoires. Most TCR sequences were observed very rarely across donors, whereas some public TCRs were present in many individuals. The classifier was reported to diagnose cytomegalovirus status with high specificity and sensitivity in both the original and validation cohorts.

From cysteine to phenylalanine, the CDR3 is 14 amino acids long. Here the CDR3 DNA is all that survives: 42 bases in frame from base 1. Taken from the germline V gene, the CDR1 and CDR2 loops are MDHEN and SYDVKM. V was cut back by 1 base and J by 6 bases, leaving a gap of 10 bases between them. Donors formed part of the validation cohort, which comprised 120 subjects and was distinct from the first cohort of some 700 subjects. This clone was counted a single time. Its antigen target is currently unknown. Base quality data are lacking; no much larger clone is found one base away. The V gene is TRBV28 and the J gene is TRBJ2-1; the D gene is perhaps TRBD2, from 6 matching bases. The specimen was PBMCs. The receptor comes from a woman in her 30s in good health and CMV-seropositive. The bases read TGTGCCAGCAGTTTATCGGGACTCCGCAATGAGCAGTTCTTC. This gives the protein CASSLSGLRNEQFF. This CDR3, with the reference TRBV28 and TRBJ2-1 proteins standing in past its ends, gives the full variable domain DVKVTQSSRYLVKRTGEKVFLECVQDMDHENMFWYRQDPGLGLRLIYFSYDVKMKEKGDIPEGYSVSREKKERFSLILESASTNQTSMYLCASSLSGLRNEQFFGPGTRLTVL.